These 27 T cell receptor beta chains were sequenced from one sample in a study of response to subunit inactivated influenza vaccine. TCRdb re-derived calls from the RT-PCR reads in MiXCR, one entry per CDR3 protein. This table holds some 640,000 distinct CDR3 sequences, approximately 15% found once. The source was PBMCs from blood, collected less than 15 days before vaccination. The receptor source for this set is a man aged 45-65 years who received an inactivated influenza vaccine.

This chain joins TRBV30 and TRBJ1-2; the D gene is possibly TRBD1 (6 bases). The CDR3 loop spans 13 amino acids. Germline CDR1 reads GTSNPN; CDR2 reads SVGIG (reference sequence). The V gene lost 2 bases and the J gene lost 7 bases, with 14 bases spanning the gap. The CDR3 sequence: CAWSISVGGGYTF. For the CDR3, the DNA is TGTGCCTGGAGTATTAGCGTAGGGGGTGGCTACACCTTC. The whole variable domain, remainder taken from reference TRBV30 and TRBJ1-2, is SQTIHQWPATLVQPVGSPLSLECTVEGTSNPNLYWYRQAAGRGLQLLFYSVGIGQISSEVPQNLSASRPQDRQFILSSKKLLLSDSGFYLCAWSISVGGGYTFGSGTRLTVV.

A remark on this clonotype: With a much larger clone just one base away, this may be a read error. This chain uses TRBV6-5 with TRBJ2-5; unclear D gene. This CDR3 contains 11 residues. Trimming stripped 2 bases from V and 5 bases from J, with 3 bases between. The germline CDR1 and CDR2 sequences are MNHEY and SVGAGI. CDR3 sequence: CASSYAETQYF. CDR3 coding DNA: TGTGCCAGCAGTTACGCTGAGACCCAGTACTTC.

This clonotype was observed a handful of times. The gene calls are TRBV5-1 and TRBJ1-5; D might be TRBD1 (6 bases). From germline, CDR1 is SGHRS and CDR2 YFSETQ. The ends were cut back, 0 bases at V and 7 bases at J, with 17 bases in the middle. The CDR3 spans 16 residues. CDR3 nucleotides: TGCGCCAGCAGCTTGGGAACAGGGTCCGCGGGCCAGCCCCAGCATTTT. It codes for CASSLGTGSAGQPQHF.

The chain uses TRBV6-2 or TRBV6-3 and TRBJ2-7, with TRBD1 as a possible D gene (5 bases). The germline gives CDR1 MNHEY, CDR2 SVGEGT. V lost 5 bases, J lost 5 bases, and 19 bases lay in between. CDR3 size: 15 residues. The CDR3 loop reads CASSQDTLKTNEQYF. In nucleotides, the CDR3 is TGTGCCAGCAGTCAGGACACCTTGAAAACCAACGAGCAGTACTTC.

A few counts support this clonotype. CDR3 sequence (DNA): TGTGCCAGCAGCACCTTTACAGGGGGCCCGAACAATGAGCAGTTCTTC. Translating it yields CASSTFTGGPNNEQFF. J is TRBJ2-1 and V is TRBV7-9, with 9 bases aligning to TRBD1. The CDR3 consists of 16 residues. V was pared by 5 bases and J by 5 bases, with 10 bases of the junction left unmatched. CDR1 and CDR2 from the germline V gene are SEHNR and FQNEAQ (reference sequence). The variable domain in full, completed from reference TRBV7-9 and TRBJ2-1, reads DTGVSQNPRHKITKRGQNVTFRCDPISEHNRLYWYRQTLGQGPEFLTYFQNEAQLEKSRLLSDRFSAERPKGSFSTLEIQRTEQGDSAMYLCASSTFTGGPNNEQFFGPGTRLTVL.

The V and J genes are TRBV25-1 and TRBJ1-2; no firm D call. The CDR3 extends over 13 amino acids. Germline lookup yields CDR1 MGHDK and CDR2 SYGVNS. V shed 0 bases and J shed 8 bases, with 10 bases lying between them. The DNA for the CDR3 is TGTGCCAGCAGTGAATACGAAAGACGGGGCTACACCTTC. This codes for CASSEYERRGYTF.

The chain joins TRBV2 to TRBJ1-3; D is ambiguous. Trimming shortened V by 3 bases and J by 0 bases, and 6 bases separated the two germline ends. This CDR3 contains 14 residues. Germline V gene data show CDR1 as SNHLY and CDR2 as FYNNEI. CDR3 sequence reads: CASSESYSGNTIYF. CDR3 DNA sequence: TGTGCCAGCAGTGAGTCATACTCTGGAAACACCATATATTTT.

Many counts were recorded for this clonotype. V gene TRBV2 combines with J gene TRBJ2-1; no clear D. CDR3 length: 14 amino acids. CDR1 is SNHLY and CDR2 is FYNNEI in the germline V gene. The V end was cut by 6 bases, the J end by 7 bases, with 16 bases between. The CDR3 protein is CASSGPPDKNEQFF. The DNA for the CDR3 is TGTGCCAGCAGCGGACCACCTGATAAGAATGAGCAGTTCTTC.

The chain combines TRBV29-1 with TRBJ2-2; perhaps TRBD1 as D (6 bases). CDR3 length: 14 residues. The germline V and J ends were trimmed by 5 bases and 3 bases, with 13 bases remaining between them. The germline gives CDR1 SQVTM, CDR2 ANQGSEA. CDR3 region: CSVRDRFYTGELFF. CDR3 in DNA: TGCAGCGTTCGAGACAGGTTCTACACCGGGGAGCTGTTTTTT.

This clonotype was detected only a few times. The chain is built from TRBV25-1 and TRBJ2-5, with a weak D call TRBD1 (6 bases). The germline V and J ends were trimmed by 0 bases and 2 bases, with 13 bases remaining between them. The CDR3 has 16 residues. Germline V CDR1 and CDR2: MGHDK, SYGVNS. CDR3 loop: CASSEYSGTLQETQYF. CDR3 coding DNA: TGTGCCAGCAGTGAATACTCAGGGACACTACAAGAGACCCAGTACTTC. Full variable domain (remainder filled in from reference TRBV25-1 and TRBJ2-5): EADIYQTPRYLVIGTGKKITLECSQTMGHDKMYWYQQDPGMELHLIHYSYGVNSTEKGDLSSESTVSRIRTEHFPLTLESARPSHTSQYLCASSEYSGTLQETQYFGPGTRLLVL.

The V gene is TRBV29-1, the J gene TRBJ2-5; D remains ambiguous. Looked up from germline, CDR1 is SQVTM and CDR2 is ANQGSEA. Trimming took 8 bases from V and 1 from J, leaving 11 bases between them. This CDR3 comprises 12 residues. CDR3 nucleotides: TGCAGCACTTCGGCCAGCCAAGAGACCCAGTACTTC. This gives the protein CSTSASQETQYF.

This clonotype was detected a few times. The chain uses TRBV12-3 or TRBV12-4 and TRBJ2-7; 9 bases align to TRBD1. The ends lost 7 bases at V and 3 bases at J; junction bases unmatched: 7. This CDR3 comprises 14 residues. CDR3 sequence (DNA): TGTGCCAGCACTAGGGACAGGGTAGACTACGAGCAGTACTTC. Translation gives CASTRDRVDYEQYF.

This clonotype has at least ten counts. This chain uses TRBV12-3 or TRBV12-4 with TRBJ1-2; 7 bases line up with TRBD1. The CDR3 has 13 amino acids. Unmatched junction bases numbered 4, after V lost 5 bases and J lost 4 bases. The chain's CDR3 is CASSDRDVYGYTF. CDR3 nucleotides: TGTGCCAGCAGTGACAGGGATGTCTATGGCTACACCTTC.

This clonotype has only a few counts. The chain couples TRBV7-2 to TRBJ1-5, with D perhaps matching TRBD1 (5 bases). The CDR3 has 15 residues. Germline V CDR1 and CDR2: SGHTA, FQGNSA. Trimming left V 3 bases short and J 7 bases short, with 16 bases between. The DNA for the CDR3 is TGTGCCAGCAGCTTGGGCGGGCTGGGGGTGCAGCCCCAGCATTTT. Protein product: CASSLGGLGVQPQHF.

In this sample, this clonotype turned up many times. J is TRBJ2-7 and V is TRBV7-9, with 8 bases lining up with TRBD2. CDR1 and CDR2 from the germline V gene are SEHNR and FQNEAQ (reference sequence). The CDR3 runs 14 residues. V was clipped by 4 bases and J by 1 base; unmatched bases: 3. The CDR3 region is CASSSGTSSYEQYF. CDR3 bases: TGTGCCAGCAGCTCCGGGACTAGTTCCTACGAGCAGTACTTC.

In its sample, this clonotype was seen a few times. The J gene is TRBJ2-1, the V gene TRBV6-2 or TRBV6-3; D is perhaps TRBD2 (6 bases). The CDR3 runs to 19 residues. V shed 2 bases and J shed 6 bases, with 26 bases lying between them. The V gene's germline CDR1 is MNHEY and CDR2 SVGEGT. CDR3 in amino acids: CASSYVAGSNLPSLNEQFF. The CDR3, as DNA: TGTGCCAGCAGTTACGTTGCGGGATCCAACCTACCTTCTCTCAATGAGCAGTTCTTC.

The V gene is TRBV12-3 or TRBV12-4, the J gene TRBJ2-6; D remains unclear. The CDR3 is made up of 14 amino acids. Trimming left V 6 bases short and J 1 base short, with 7 bases between. The chain's CDR3 is CASSRASGANVLTF. CDR3 bases: TGTGCCAGCAGCCGGGCTTCTGGGGCCAACGTCCTGACTTTC.

In this sample, this clonotype turned up many times. The chain carries TRBV6-2 or TRBV6-3 and TRBJ1-5, with D unresolved. The V end was cut by 4 bases, the J end by 0 bases, with 10 bases between. The CDR3 sequence is 15 residues long. Germline CDR1 reads MNHEY; CDR2 reads SVGEGT. CDR3 nucleotide sequence: TGTGCCAGCAGTTCCCGACTGAATAGCAATCAGCCCCAGCATTTT. Protein: CASSSRLNSNQPQHF.

This clonotype was recorded a few times. The chain joins TRBV10-3 to TRBJ2-3; D remains unclear. Germline CDR1 and CDR2: ENHRY and SYGVKD. This CDR3 contains 14 residues. Between the trimmed V and J ends, which lost 3 bases and 2 bases, there was a span of 9 bases. CDR3 in DNA: TGTGCCATCAGTGATGGTCTTGACACAGATACGCAGTATTTT. Translated: CAISDGLDTDTQYF.

This clonotype showed up just a few times. The chain joins TRBV20-1 to TRBJ2-7, with a weak D call TRBD2 (5 bases). V was pared by 3 bases and J by 6 bases, with 12 bases between. The CDR3 consists of 12 residues. Germline-derived CDR1 and CDR2 are DFQATT and SNEGSKA (reference sequence). CDR3 protein: CSARGTSPEQYF. In DNA, the CDR3 is TGCAGTGCTAGGGGTACTAGTCCCGAGCAGTACTTC.

In this sample, this clonotype turned up a few times. J is TRBJ2-3 and V is TRBV10-3; 8 nucleotides align to TRBD2. This CDR3 has 14 residues. The trim removed 5 bases at V and 5 bases at J, leaving 6 bases unmatched. Germline assignment: CDR1 ENHRY and CDR2 SYGVKD. CDR3: CAISRTGGGDTQYF. CDR3 sequence (DNA): TGTGCCATCAGTCGGACGGGGGGGGGAGATACGCAGTATTTT.

This rearrangement joins TRBV30 to TRBJ2-3; 9 positions agree with TRBD1. This CDR3 has 18 amino acids. Germline-derived CDR1 and CDR2 are GTSNPN and SVGIG (reference sequence). The junction had 15 bases not matched to a gene; V was cut back by 3 bases and J by 2 bases. The chain's CDR3 is CAWSHVQGARTFTDTQYF. Here the CDR3 DNA reads TGTGCCTGGAGCCACGTACAGGGGGCGCGTACGTTCACAGATACGCAGTATTTT.

J is TRBJ2-3 and V is TRBV6-1; D remains unclear. Germline V lookup: CDR1 MNHNS, CDR2 SASEGT. V dropped 4 bases and J dropped 0 bases, with 11 bases sitting between them. This CDR3 has 15 residues. The CDR3 coding sequence is TGTGCCAGCAGTGCTAGATTCGCTAGCACAGATACGCAGTATTTT. It translates to CASSARFASTDTQYF.

This clonotype occurred a few times. The chain recombines TRBV10-3 with TRBJ2-2, with D uncertain. This CDR3 region has 14 residues. V was pared by 5 bases and J by 3 bases, with 10 bases between. Germline V CDR1 and CDR2: ENHRY, SYGVKD. Here the CDR3 reads CAISTDGDTGELFF. The CDR3 DNA sequence: TGTGCCATCAGTACCGACGGTGACACCGGGGAGCTGTTTTTT.

The table lists this clonotype with a few counts. The rearrangement links TRBV5-4 to TRBJ2-1; 10 bases line up with TRBD1. The germline V gene has CDR1 SGHNT and CDR2 YYREEE (reference sequence). This CDR3 is built from 15 residues. V was clipped by 4 bases and J by 8 bases; unmatched bases: 9. Written as DNA, the CDR3 is TGTGCCAGCAGCCTCGGACAGGGGGGTGGCTATGAGCAGTTCTTC. Its protein product is CASSLGQGGGYEQFF. Based on the CDR3 plus reference TRBV5-4 and TRBJ2-1, the full variable domain is ETGVTQSPTHLIKTRGQQVTLRCSSQSGHNTVSWYQQALGQGPQFIFQYYREEENGRGNFPPRFSGLQFPNYSSELNVNALELDDSALYLCASSLGQGGGYEQFFGPGTRLTVL.

The chain employs TRBV5-1 and TRBJ2-5; 7 nucleotides match TRBD1. Germline values: CDR1 SGHRS, CDR2 YFSETQ. CDR3 length: 12 amino acids. V lost 5 bases and J lost 11; bases outside the gene matches: 9. The CDR3 loop is CASRFDRDSQYF. CDR3 sequence (DNA): TGCGCCAGCAGATTCGACCGGGACAGTCAGTACTTC.

This clonotype was picked up many times. The rearrangement joins TRBV7-9 to TRBJ2-4; 7 bases are a match to TRBD1. CDR1 is SEHNR and CDR2 is FQNEAQ in the germline V gene (reference sequence). This CDR3 has 16 amino acids. Unmatched junction bases numbered 8, after V lost 5 bases and J lost 1 base. CDR3 residues: CASSEWTGRAKNIQYF. Written as DNA, the CDR3 is TGTGCCAGCAGCGAATGGACAGGCAGGGCCAAAAACATTCAGTACTTC.